Below are 9 T cell receptor beta chains sequenced from a single sample in a study of shared clonotypes between healthy human individuals. The method was immunoSEQ multiplex PCR; TCRdb's version includes in-frame clones alone and lacks a portion of them. The sample yields about 1.4 million clones, 95% to 97% seen once. The source material was naive CD4+ T cells sorted from blood. Subset reported: CD45RA+ positively selected. The receptors derive from a man aged 25-45 years in good health.

The chain couples TRBV5-1 to TRBJ2-1; 10 nucleotides line up with TRBD2. J gave up 7 bases and V 2 bases, and 6 bases lay outside the gene matches. The CDR3 sequence is 15 residues long. Looked up from germline, CDR1 is SGHRS and CDR2 is YFSETQ. The CDR3 region has the DNA TGCGCCAGCAGCTTAGGGACTAGCGTCACTAATGAGCAGTTCTTC. This translates into CASSLGTSVTNEQFF.

The V gene is TRBV5-1, the J gene TRBJ1-1; the D is unclear. Trimming removed 0 bases from V and 0 bases from J, with 9 bases in between. This CDR3 has 15 residues. Germline V CDR1 and CDR2: SGHRS, YFSETQ. The CDR3 coding sequence is TGCGCCAGCAGCTTGGAGGCGCGTGTGAACACTGAAGCTTTCTTT. Translating it yields CASSLEARVNTEAFF. The complete variable domain, with remaining parts taken from reference TRBV5-1 and TRBJ1-1, reads KAGVTQTPRYLIKTRGQQVTLSCSPISGHRSVSWYQQTPGQGLQFLFEYFSETQRNKGNFPGRFSGRQFSNSRSEMNVSTLELGDSALYLCASSLEARVNTEAFFGQGTRLTVV.

The chain joins TRBV7-9 to TRBJ1-3, with TRBD1 identical over 7 bases. With V trimmed by 7 bases and J by 3 bases, 3 bases remained unmatched. The CDR3 runs to 13 residues. Germline loops: CDR1 SEHNR, CDR2 FQNEAQ (reference sequence). CDR3 nucleotides: TGTGCCAGCAAAGGGGGCAGTGGAAACACCATATATTTT. Translation: CASKGGSGNTIYF.

The chain couples TRBV10-2 to TRBJ2-1; tentative D call: TRBD2 (6 bases). Germline-derived CDR1 and CDR2 are WSHSY and SAAADI. Between the trimmed V and J ends, which lost 7 bases and 5 bases, there was a span of 12 bases. The CDR3 has 13 amino acids. CDR3 protein: CASKWGEDNEQFF. The CDR3 DNA reads TGCGCCAGCAAGTGGGGGGAGGACAATGAGCAGTTCTTC.

The V and J genes are TRBV5-6 and TRBJ1-5, with a weak D call TRBD1 (5 bases). Germline lookup yields CDR1 SGHDT and CDR2 YYEEEE. V was shortened by 4 bases and J by 1 base, with 12 bases between the two germline ends. The CDR3 length is 15 residues. The CDR3 DNA follows: TGTGCCAGCAGCCCGGGGCCGCGGAGCAATCAGCCCCAGCATTTT. Its protein product is CASSPGPRSNQPQHF.

The chain is built from TRBV10-2 and TRBJ2-2, with D hard to call. The germline V gene encodes CDR1 WSHSY and CDR2 SAAADI. The CDR3 is 14 amino acids. Trimming shortened V by 3 bases and J by 5 bases, and 10 bases separated the two germline ends. For the CDR3, the DNA is TGCGCCAGCAGTGAATTCCTTTGGACCGGGGAGCTGTTTTTT. It is translated as CASSEFLWTGELFF.

This sequence joins TRBV5-1 and TRBJ2-3; 10 nucleotides match TRBD1. Germline trimming cut 5 bases from V and 2 bases from J; bases unmatched to any gene: 8. The CDR3 is 16 residues long. CDR1 is SGHRS, CDR2 YFSETQ, per germline. The CDR3 loop reads CASRKGDRGFTDTQYF. CDR3 DNA: TGCGCCAGCAGGAAGGGGGACAGGGGTTTCACAGATACGCAGTATTTT.

The J gene is TRBJ2-3, the V gene TRBV11-2, with TRBD1 as a possible D gene (5 bases). CDR3 length equals 12 residues. V was clipped by 6 bases and J by 6 bases, with 10 bases between them. Germline CDR1 is SGHAT and CDR2 is FQNNGV. This chain's CDR3 is CASRLSGDTQYF. Written as DNA, the CDR3 is TGTGCCAGCAGATTATCAGGGGATACGCAGTATTTT.

This clone was recorded once. This sequence joins TRBV7-2 and TRBJ2-1; a weak D match, TRBD2 (6 bases). Trimming took 3 bases from V and 0 from J, leaving 12 bases between them. The CDR3 is made up of 16 amino acids. Germline V gene sequence: CDR1 SGHTA, CDR2 FQGNSA. The CDR3 region has the DNA TGTGCCAGCAGCTTGGGCGGGAAGGGCTCCTACAATGAGCAGTTCTTC. Amino acids: CASSLGGKGSYNEQFF.